This T cell receptor (beta chain) appears in the sequencing data of a study of monozygotic twins with inflammatory bowel disease. UMIs were attached via template switching, each with a 6-nucleotide sample barcode. TCRdb re-called the 5' RACE reads and catalogs CDR3 proteins one per entry, DNA excluded. This sample contains approximately 400,000 distinct CDR3 sequences. The TCR sequence derives from a human donor with ulcerative colitis or Crohn's disease, or a healthy co-twin of an affected twin (not recorded which). The specimen was blood.

The CDR3 here is CASSYGEGRHEQYF. The chain links TRBV6-6 to TRBJ2-7; the D call of TRBD1 rests on TCRdb alone, since no DNA is present to check it. The CDR3 extends over 14 amino acids. The V gene's germline CDR1 is MNHNY and CDR2 SVGAGI (reference sequence).